This T cell receptor (beta chain) was sequenced during a study of regulatory T cells in long-lasting Graves disease. Study-wide results and caveats: When disease was persistent, TRBV28, TRBJ1-2 and TRBJ2-5 were the favored segments.

Concerning this clonotype: Antigen unknown.

Time point defined: newly diagnosed GD, antithyroid drugs for less than 3 months. After RNA was extracted from PBMCs, the TCR library was made from it. Into tubes containing EDTA, roughly 8.8 milliliters of peripheral blood were drawn. Combining iRepertoire HTBI primers with Arm-PCR of CDR3 regions, the authors built TCR beta libraries. A single record per CDR3 protein comes from TCRdb applying MiXCR to the multiplex PCR reads. The sample lists about 540,000 distinct CDR3 sequences, about 14% occurring once. Germline V gives CDR1 DFQATT, CDR2 SNEGSKA (reference sequence). The CDR3 is 13 residues long. V dropped 5 bases and J dropped 4; count of bases not matched to a gene: 8. These same data were also listed under a study on T cells in Graves' hyperthyroidism and ophthalmopathy. That paper notes: First-round RT-PCR of the TCR CDR3 relied on the HTBI primer set. A model of 13 V-J pairs discriminated ophthalmopathy from stable hyperthyroidism.

The clonotype was recovered from a man in his thirties or forties with Graves disease. The chain uses TRBV20-1 and TRBJ2-7, with 7 bases lining up with TRBD2. The sample here was peripheral blood mononuclear cells (PBMCs), taken at new diagnosis, from a patient treated with antithyroid drugs. The CDR3 coding sequence is TGCAGTGCTCCGACTGGCGGGAGTTACGAGCAGTACTTC. Translated, it gives CSAPTGGSYEQYF.